Included here is one T cell receptor (beta chain) sequence, with context. Antigen unknown. Sequenced by immunoSEQ multiplex PCR; TCRdb stores in-frame clones only, minus some. The sample has around 99,000 clones, 91% seen once. This entry comes from a study of T cell responses to AZD1222 COVID-19 vaccine. Broader study findings: Nearly half of unique spike-specific TCRs reportedly avoided B.1.351 and B.1.1.7 mutated regions. The donor cohort was predominantly white British with a female majority, and clonal diversity may have been underestimated. There were repertoire samples only from the period after the peak T cell response.

The sequencing here drew on peripheral blood, taken 28 days after the second AZD1222 dose. The TCR sequence derives from an adult who received the AZD1222 COVID-19 vaccine.

The CDR3 DNA is TGTGCCAGCAGCGCCCGCAGCGGCACCGGGGAGCTGTTTTTT. This codes for CASSARSGTGELFF. This rearrangement joins TRBV9 to TRBJ2-2; D may be TRBD2 (5 bases). Trimming cost V 3 bases and J 4 bases, with 10 bases left between them. This CDR3 is built from 14 residues. Germline CDR1 is SGDLS and CDR2 is YYNGEE.